This T cell receptor beta chain was sequenced during a study of T cell repertoires in cytomegalovirus infection. CDR1 and CDR2 (germline): SGDLS, YYNGEE. The CDR3 is 15 amino acids. V was clipped by 1 base and J by 0 bases, with 11 bases between them. TCRdb re-called the reads with MiXCR, one entry per CDR3 protein. The sample records tens of thousands of distinct CDR3 sequences, 4% being singletons. This clonotype was counted at least ten times. Sequenced: PBMCs. This receptor was taken from a human donor in good health (CMV status not recorded). Some clones in this sample may be carry-over from other donors' samples. The chain recombines TRBV9 with TRBJ2-7; TRBD2 is a possible D gene (5 bases). The CDR3 spells CASSVTYGSSYEQYF. CDR3 nucleotides: TGTGCCAGCAGCGTAACCTATGGGAGCTCCTACGAGCAGTACTTC.